These T cell receptor beta chains were read from a single sample in a study of control samples from healthy donors and cancer patients. Repertoires were generated with immunoSEQ multiplex PCR, while TCRdb's copy carries only in-frame clones and drops some. This table holds approximately 150,000 clones, approximately 94% found once. The sequencing sample was made of blood. The receptor set was obtained from a man between 18 and 35 years old in good health. Both conserved end residues are part of each CDR3. A D gene is named only where the DNA matches it firmly. Size is stated for part of the rows, as once, few or many counts, or as a class when the clone is expanded.

clone_size	d_call	v_call	j_call	cdr3_nt	cdr3_aa
once	.	TRBV28	TRBJ1-4	TGTGCCAGCAGTCTGCCCGAAGGGGCCGGGGAAAAACTGTTTTTT	CASSLPEGAGEKLFF
.	.	TRBV19	TRBJ1-1	TGTGCCAGTAGCTGGGCGCCCACTGAAGCTTTCTTT	CASSWAPTEAFF
.	.	TRBV24-1	TRBJ2-5	TGTGCCACCAGTGATACCCGGGTAGAGAGGGAAGAGACCCAGTACTTC	CATSDTRVEREETQYF
.	TRBD2	TRBV30	TRBJ2-3	TGTGCCTGGTCGACTAGCGGGGGCCCAGATACGCAGTATTTT	CAWSTSGGPDTQYF
.	.	TRBV30	TRBJ1-2	TGTGCCTGGACTTCTGCTCTTGGCTACACCTTC	CAWTSALGYTF
.	TRBD2	TRBV9	TRBJ2-1	TGTGCCAGCAGCGTAGGCCCTAGCGGCCAAGAGCAGTTCTTC	CASSVGPSGQEQFF
.	TRBD2	TRBV6-5	TRBJ2-7	TGTGCCAGCAGTTTAGCGGGGGGATACCTCCAGCAGTACTTC	CASSLAGGYLQQYF
.	.	TRBV19	TRBJ1-1	TGTGCCAGTAGTATAGGACAAATTGAAGCTTTCTTT	CASSIGQIEAFF
.	.	TRBV6-6	TRBJ2-7	TGTGCCAGCAACGACCAGGGTATTATCCACGAGCAGTACTTC	CASNDQGIIHEQYF
.	.	TRBV7-9	TRBJ1-1	TGTGCCAGCAGCCGCTATGACGGGAACACTGAAGCTTTCTTT	CASSRYDGNTEAFF
.	TRBD1	TRBV2	TRBJ1-1	TGTGCCAGCAGTCCGACAGGGGTGAGCACTGAAGCTTTCTTT	CASSPTGVSTEAFF
once	TRBD2	TRBV19	TRBJ2-1	TGTGCCAGTAGTATGCGACTAGCGGGAAATTACGGAAATGAGCAGTTCTTC	CASSMRLAGNYGNEQFF
.	TRBD1	TRBV7-9	TRBJ1-5	TGTGCCAGCAGCTTAACAGGGGACGCTCAGCCCCAGCATTTT	CASSLTGDAQPQHF
.	.	TRBV20-1	TRBJ1-2	TGCAGTGCTAATGAGGGACAAGAGATCTATGGCTACACCTTC	CSANEGQEIYGYTF
.	.	TRBV13	TRBJ1-1	TGTGCCAGCAGCTTAGGGCGGGCCCAAGAAGCTTTCTTT	CASSLGRAQEAFF
.	TRBD1	TRBV2	TRBJ2-2	TGTGCCAGCAGTGCCTTCCCGGGACAGGGTCCCACCGGGGAGCTGTTTTTT	CASSAFPGQGPTGELFF
.	.	TRBV7-2	TRBJ1-1	TGTGCCAGCAGCTTAGTTGGGGACGGCCAGAGCACTGAAGCTTTCTTT	CASSLVGDGQSTEAFF
.	.	TRBV30	TRBJ1-6	TGTGCCTGGAGCGACCCGGGCAGGGTGGGGTCACCCCTCCACTTT	CAWSDPGRVGSPLHF
.	.	TRBV9	TRBJ2-1	TGTGCCAGCAGCGTAGGGGGAGACAATGAGCAGTTCTTC	CASSVGGDNEQFF
once	.	TRBV4-1	TRBJ2-5	TGCGCCAGCAGCCCCAGACCTTACCAAGAGACCCAGTACTTC	CASSPRPYQETQYF
once	TRBD1	TRBV19	TRBJ2-7	TGTGCCAGTAGCATCGACTTAGACAGGGGGTTTGAGCAGTACTTC	CASSIDLDRGFEQYF
once	.	TRBV4-2	TRBJ2-5	TGTGCCAGCAGCCCGAAACTAGAATTAGAGACCCAGTACTTC	CASSPKLELETQYF
medium-sized	.	TRBV2	TRBJ1-1	TGTGCCAGCAGTGAAGGGGGAGTCGCTGAAGCTTTCTTT	CASSEGGVAEAFF
.	TRBD1	TRBV7-6	TRBJ1-6	TGTGCCAGCAGCTCCTATATGGACAGGGGCTCACCCCTCCACTTT	CASSSYMDRGSPLHF
.	TRBD2	TRBV24-1	TRBJ2-5	TGTGCCACCAGTGACCTCCCGCGGGAGGGCCTGGGAGAGACCCAGTACTTC	CATSDLPREGLGETQYF
.	.	TRBV27	TRBJ2-6	TGTGCCAGCAGTCCCCGTAGGGGGGCCAACGTCCTGACTTTC	CASSPRRGANVLTF
.	.	TRBV25-1	TRBJ2-7	TGTGCCACCGACCTCTACGAGCAGTACTTC	CATDLYEQYF
.	TRBD2	TRBV9	TRBJ2-1	TGTGCCAGCAGCGTCGGACCGGGACTAGCGGGAGGGACCGTAGACAATGAGCAGTTCTTC	CASSVGPGLAGGTVDNEQFF
few	.	TRBV10-3	TRBJ1-2	TGTGCCATCAGTGGGATTTATGGCTACACCTTC	CAISGIYGYTF
.	.	TRBV6-5	TRBJ1-2	TGTGCCAGCAGTTATTCGACAGGCCCCCGTGGCTACACCTTC	CASSYSTGPRGYTF
.	TRBD1	TRBV5-4	TRBJ1-1	TGTGCCAGCAGCTTGTGGACAGGGAAGGAAGCTTTCTTT	CASSLWTGKEAFF
.	TRBD1	TRBV18	TRBJ2-2	TGTGCCAGCTCACCACACAGGACAGGGGGCGCTGGTTCCACCGGGGAGCTGTTTTTT	CASSPHRTGGAGSTGELFF
.	TRBD1	TRBV7-9	TRBJ1-1	TGTGCCAGCAGCTCCCCGGGACAGGGACTTATGAACACTGAAGCTTTCTTT	CASSSPGQGLMNTEAFF
.	.	TRBV18	TRBJ2-1	TGTGCCAGCTCACCCTTGGTAGACGGCGAGCAGTTCTTC	CASSPLVDGEQFF
.	.	TRBV7-9	TRBJ1-1	TGTGCCAGCACCTTCGGGACCTTTAACACTGAAGCTTTCTTT	CASTFGTFNTEAFF
.	.	TRBV24-1	TRBJ2-2	TGTGCCACCAGTGACACCGGGACACGAAAGGGGACCGGGGAGCTGTTTTTT	CATSDTGTRKGTGELFF
.	.	TRBV28	TRBJ2-7	TGTGCCAGCAGTTTATTGCAACAGGGGGGGGACTACGAGCAGTACTTC	CASSLLQQGGDYEQYF
.	.	TRBV30	TRBJ2-2	TGTGCCTGGAGACCCACCCCCGGGACACACACCGGGGAGCTGTTTTTT	CAWRPTPGTHTGELFF
few	.	TRBV7-2	TRBJ2-7	TGTGCCAGCAGCTTAGGGGGCAGGGGCCACGAGCAGTACTTC	CASSLGGRGHEQYF
.	.	TRBV15	TRBJ2-1	TGTGCCACCAGGGCCGGGGGCAATGAGCAGTTCTTC	CATRAGGNEQFF
once	TRBD1	TRBV4-3	TRBJ2-7	TGCGCCAGCAGCCCCGGGACAGGAGTTGCCTACGAGCAGTACTTC	CASSPGTGVAYEQYF
.	.	TRBV6-5	TRBJ2-3	TGTTCCAGCGCTAGCCCATCCACAGATACGCAGTATTTT	CSSASPSTDTQYF
.	.	TRBV5-5	TRBJ2-1	TGTGCCAGCAGCACCCGGACAGATCGCTACAATGAGCAGTTCTTC	CASSTRTDRYNEQFF
.	.	TRBV5-6	TRBJ1-5	TGTGCCAGCAGCTTGACGCCGGTTAGCAATCAGCCCCAGCATTTT	CASSLTPVSNQPQHF
.	.	TRBV28	TRBJ1-2	TGTGCCAGCAGCCCAGGGTACGGAGGCTACACCTTC	CASSPGYGGYTF
.	TRBD2	TRBV6-5	TRBJ2-3	TGTGCCAGCAGCGGGACTAGCGAGACAGATACGCAGTATTTT	CASSGTSETDTQYF
.	TRBD2	TRBV3-1/TRBV3-2	TRBJ2-1	TGTGCCAGCACCACCGGGGGGGGTCAGTACAATGAGCAGTTCTTC	CASTTGGGQYNEQFF
.	.	TRBV6-2/TRBV6-3	TRBJ2-1	TGTGCCAGCAGTTACGGGAACAATGAGCAGTTCTTC	CASSYGNNEQFF
.	.	TRBV5-1	TRBJ1-2	TGCGCCAGCAGCTTGAGAAGGGTGGGCGGCTACACCTTC	CASSLRRVGGYTF
.	.	TRBV28	TRBJ2-5	TGTGCCAGCAGTTTAGGTTCCGGGGGCGCGGGGACCCAGTACTTC	CASSLGSGGAGTQYF
.	TRBD2	TRBV9	TRBJ2-7	TGTGCCAGCAGCGTAACGGCGGGAGGTGGGTACGAGCAGTACTTC	CASSVTAGGGYEQYF
.	.	TRBV5-1	TRBJ2-3	TGCGCCAGCAGCGAGGCGGCGGGCACAGATACGCAGTATTTT	CASSEAAGTDTQYF
.	.	TRBV30	TRBJ2-1	TGTGCCTGGTCTTGGGGCAATGAGCAGTTCTTC	CAWSWGNEQFF
.	.	TRBV4-1	TRBJ1-1	TGCGCCAGCAGCCTGAGGTGGGGGCAAATGAACACTGAAGCTTTCTTT	CASSLRWGQMNTEAFF
.	.	TRBV6-5	TRBJ1-1	TGTGCCAGCAGTTACTCCGGCAGGGCGAACACTGAAGCTTTCTTT	CASSYSGRANTEAFF